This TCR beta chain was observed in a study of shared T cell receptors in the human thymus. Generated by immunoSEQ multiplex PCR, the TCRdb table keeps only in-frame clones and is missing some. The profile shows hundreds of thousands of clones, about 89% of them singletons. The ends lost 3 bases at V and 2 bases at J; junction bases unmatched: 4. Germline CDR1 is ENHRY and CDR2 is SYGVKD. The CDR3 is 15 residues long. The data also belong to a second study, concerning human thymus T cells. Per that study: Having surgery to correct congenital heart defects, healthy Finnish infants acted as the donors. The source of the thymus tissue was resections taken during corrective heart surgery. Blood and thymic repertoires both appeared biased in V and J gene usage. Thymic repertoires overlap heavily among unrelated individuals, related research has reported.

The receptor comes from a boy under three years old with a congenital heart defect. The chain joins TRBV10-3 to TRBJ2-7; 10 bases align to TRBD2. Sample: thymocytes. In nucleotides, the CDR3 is TGTGCCATCAGTGAAGGACTAGCGGCTACCTACGAGCAGTACTTC. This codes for CAISEGLAATYEQYF.